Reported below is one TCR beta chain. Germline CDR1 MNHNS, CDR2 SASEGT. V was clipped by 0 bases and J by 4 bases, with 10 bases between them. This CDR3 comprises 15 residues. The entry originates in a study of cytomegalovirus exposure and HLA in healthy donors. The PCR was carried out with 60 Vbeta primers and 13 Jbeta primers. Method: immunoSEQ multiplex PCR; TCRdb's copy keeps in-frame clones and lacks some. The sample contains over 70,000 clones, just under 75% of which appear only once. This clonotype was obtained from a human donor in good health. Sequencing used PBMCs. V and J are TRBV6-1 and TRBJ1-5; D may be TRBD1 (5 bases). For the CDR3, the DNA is TGTGCCAGCAGTGAAGCGCTGACAGAGAATCAGCCCCAGCATTTT. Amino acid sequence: CASSEALTENQPQHF.